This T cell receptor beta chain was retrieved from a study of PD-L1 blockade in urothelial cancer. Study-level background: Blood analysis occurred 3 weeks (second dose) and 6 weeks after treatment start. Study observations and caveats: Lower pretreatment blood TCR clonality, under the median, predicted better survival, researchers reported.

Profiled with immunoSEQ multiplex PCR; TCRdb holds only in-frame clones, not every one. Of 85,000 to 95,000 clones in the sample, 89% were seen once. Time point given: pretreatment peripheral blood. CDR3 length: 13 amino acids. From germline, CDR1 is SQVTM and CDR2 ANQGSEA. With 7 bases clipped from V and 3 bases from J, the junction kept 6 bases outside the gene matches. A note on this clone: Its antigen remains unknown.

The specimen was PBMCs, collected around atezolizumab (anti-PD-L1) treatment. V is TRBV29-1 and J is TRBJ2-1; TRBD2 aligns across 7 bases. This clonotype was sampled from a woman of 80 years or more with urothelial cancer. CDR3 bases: TGCAGCGCCAAGTCGGGAGGCTACAATGAGCAGTTCTTC. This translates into CSAKSGGYNEQFF.